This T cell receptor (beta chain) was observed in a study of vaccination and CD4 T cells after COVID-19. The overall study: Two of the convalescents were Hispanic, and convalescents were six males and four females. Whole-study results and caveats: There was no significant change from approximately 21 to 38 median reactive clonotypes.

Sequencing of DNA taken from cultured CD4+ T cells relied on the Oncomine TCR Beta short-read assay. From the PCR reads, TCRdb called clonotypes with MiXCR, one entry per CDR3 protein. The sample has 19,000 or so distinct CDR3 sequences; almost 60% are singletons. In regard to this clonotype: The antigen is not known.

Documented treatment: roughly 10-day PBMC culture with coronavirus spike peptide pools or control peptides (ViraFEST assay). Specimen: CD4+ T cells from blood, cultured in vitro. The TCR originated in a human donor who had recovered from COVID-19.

Here the CDR3 DNA reads TGTGCCAGCAGCTTCTTAGCGGGAGGGCCCTATACGCAGTATTTT. This gives the protein CASSFLAGGPYTQYF. V gene TRBV7-9 combines with J gene TRBJ2-3; 11 bases match TRBD2. This CDR3 is built from 15 residues. V trimming: 3 bases; J trimming: 7 bases; junction bases outside the gene matches: 6. CDR1 and CDR2 from the germline V gene are SEHNR and FQNEAQ (reference sequence).